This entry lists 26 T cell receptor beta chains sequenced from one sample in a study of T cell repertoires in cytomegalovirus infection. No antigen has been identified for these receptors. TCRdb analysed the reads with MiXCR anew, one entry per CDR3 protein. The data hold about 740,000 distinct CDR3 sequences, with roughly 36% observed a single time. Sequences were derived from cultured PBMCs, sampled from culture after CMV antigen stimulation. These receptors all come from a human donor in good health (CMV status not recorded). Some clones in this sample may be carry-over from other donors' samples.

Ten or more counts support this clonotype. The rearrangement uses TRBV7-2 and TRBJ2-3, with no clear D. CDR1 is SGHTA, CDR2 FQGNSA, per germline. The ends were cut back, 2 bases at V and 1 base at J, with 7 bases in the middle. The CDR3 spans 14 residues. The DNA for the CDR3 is TGTGCCAGCAGCTTAATACCGCGCACAGATACGCAGTATTTT. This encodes CASSLIPRTDTQYF. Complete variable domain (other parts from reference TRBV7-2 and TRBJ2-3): GAGVSQSPSNKVTEKGKDVELRCDPISGHTALYWYRQSLGQGLEFLIYFQGNSAPDKSGLPSDRFSAERTGGSVSTLTIQRTQQEDSAVYLCASSLIPRTDTQYFGPGTRLTVL.

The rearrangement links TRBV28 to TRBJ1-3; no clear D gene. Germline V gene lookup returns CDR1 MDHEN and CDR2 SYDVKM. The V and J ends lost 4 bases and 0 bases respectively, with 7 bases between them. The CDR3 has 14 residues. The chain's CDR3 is CASSWGSSGNTIYF. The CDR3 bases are TGTGCCAGCAGTTGGGGAAGCTCTGGAAACACCATATATTTT. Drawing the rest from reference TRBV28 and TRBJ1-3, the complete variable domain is DVKVTQSSRYLVKRTGEKVFLECVQDMDHENMFWYRQDPGLGLRLIYFSYDVKMKEKGDIPEGYSVSREKKERFSLILESASTNQTSMYLCASSWGSSGNTIYFGEGSWLTVV.

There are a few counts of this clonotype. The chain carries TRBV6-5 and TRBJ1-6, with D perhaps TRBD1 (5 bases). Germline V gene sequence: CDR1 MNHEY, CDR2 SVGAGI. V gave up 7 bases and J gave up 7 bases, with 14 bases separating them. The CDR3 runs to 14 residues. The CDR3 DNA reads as TGTGCCAGCAACCGGGGGGAGTGGAATTCACCCCTCCACTTT. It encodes CASNRGEWNSPLHF.

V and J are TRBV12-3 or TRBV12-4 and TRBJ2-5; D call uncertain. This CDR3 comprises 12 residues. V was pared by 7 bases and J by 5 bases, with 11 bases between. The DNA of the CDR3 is TGTGCCAGCACCATCTCATTGGAGACCCAGTACTTC. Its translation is CASTISLETQYF.

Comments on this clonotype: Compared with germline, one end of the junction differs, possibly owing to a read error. CDR3 region: CASSERGENTESLF. CDR3 nucleotide sequence: TGTGCCAGCAGTGAACGCGGCGAGAACACTGAATCTCTCTTT. V is TRBV6-1 and J is TRBJ1-1; D remains ambiguous. CDR1 is MNHNS and CDR2 is SASEGT in the germline V gene. This CDR3 spans 14 amino acids.

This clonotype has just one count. This CDR3 is CASSGPGLMNTEAFF. The CDR3 nucleotides read TGTGCCAGCAGTGGGCCAGGGCTCATGAACACTGAAGCTTTCTTT. V usage is TRBV6-2 or TRBV6-3 and J usage is TRBJ1-1, with a weak D call TRBD1 (5 bases). The CDR3 sequence is 15 residues long. CDR1 is MNHEY, CDR2 SVGEGT, per germline. The germline V and J ends were trimmed by 5 bases and 0 bases, with 13 bases remaining between them.

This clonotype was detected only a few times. The CDR3 coding sequence is TGTGCCAGCAGTTTACTGGACAGGGACACCGGGGAGCTGTTTTTT. Translating it yields CASSLLDRDTGELFF. This chain connects TRBV12-3 or TRBV12-4 to TRBJ2-2; TRBD1 agrees at 8 bases. J gave up 3 bases and V 2 bases, and 2 bases lay outside the gene matches. There are 15 residues in the CDR3.

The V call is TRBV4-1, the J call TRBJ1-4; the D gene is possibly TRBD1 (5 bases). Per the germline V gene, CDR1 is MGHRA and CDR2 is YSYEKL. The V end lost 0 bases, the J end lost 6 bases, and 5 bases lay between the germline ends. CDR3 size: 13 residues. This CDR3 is CASSQDRDEKLFF. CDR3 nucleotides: TGCGCCAGCAGCCAAGACAGGGATGAAAAACTGTTTTTT.

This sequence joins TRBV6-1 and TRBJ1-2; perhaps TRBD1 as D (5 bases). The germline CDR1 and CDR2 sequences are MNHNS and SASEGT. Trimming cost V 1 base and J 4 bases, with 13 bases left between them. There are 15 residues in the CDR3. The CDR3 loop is CASSEGQGRVYGYTF. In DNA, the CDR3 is TGTGCCAGCAGTGAAGGGCAGGGAAGAGTCTATGGCTACACCTTC.

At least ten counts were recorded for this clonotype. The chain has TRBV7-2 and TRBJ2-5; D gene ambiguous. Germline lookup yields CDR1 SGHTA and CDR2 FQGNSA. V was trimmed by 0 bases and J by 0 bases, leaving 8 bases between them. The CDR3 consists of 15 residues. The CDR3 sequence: CASSLAGTYQETQYF. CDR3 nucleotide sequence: TGTGCCAGCAGCTTAGCCGGAACGTACCAAGAGACCCAGTACTTC.

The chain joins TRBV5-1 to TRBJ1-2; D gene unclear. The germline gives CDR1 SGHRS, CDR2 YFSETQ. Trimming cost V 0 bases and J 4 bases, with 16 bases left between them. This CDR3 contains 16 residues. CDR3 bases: TGCGCCAGCAGCTTGGCCTCAGAGGGTCACATCTATGGCTACACCTTC. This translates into CASSLASEGHIYGYTF. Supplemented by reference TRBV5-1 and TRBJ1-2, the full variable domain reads KAGVTQTPRYLIKTRGQQVTLSCSPISGHRSVSWYQQTPGQGLQFLFEYFSETQRNKGNFPGRFSGRQFSNSRSEMNVSTLELGDSALYLCASSLASEGHIYGYTFGSGTRLTVV.

The CDR3 spells CSAMNQMGADTQYF. For the CDR3, the DNA is TGCAGTGCTATGAACCAAATGGGGGCAGATACGCAGTATTTT. J is TRBJ2-3 and V is TRBV20-1; D might be TRBD1 or TRBD2, each matching 5 bases. CDR3 length: 14 residues. Germline lookup yields CDR1 DFQATT and CDR2 SNEGSKA (reference sequence). V lost 4 bases, J lost 4 bases, and 15 bases lay in between.

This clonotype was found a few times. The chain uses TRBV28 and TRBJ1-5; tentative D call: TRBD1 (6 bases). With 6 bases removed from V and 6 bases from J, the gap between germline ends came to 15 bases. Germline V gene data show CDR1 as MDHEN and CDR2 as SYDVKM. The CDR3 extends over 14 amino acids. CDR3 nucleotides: TGTGCCAGCAGGGCCTACAGGGTCGGTCAGCCCCAGCATTTT. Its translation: CASRAYRVGQPQHF.

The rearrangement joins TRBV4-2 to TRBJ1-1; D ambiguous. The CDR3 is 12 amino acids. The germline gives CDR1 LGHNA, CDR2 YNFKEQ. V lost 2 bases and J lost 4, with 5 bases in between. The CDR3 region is CASSQIGTEAFF. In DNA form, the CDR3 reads TGTGCCAGCAGCCAAATCGGCACTGAAGCTTTCTTT.

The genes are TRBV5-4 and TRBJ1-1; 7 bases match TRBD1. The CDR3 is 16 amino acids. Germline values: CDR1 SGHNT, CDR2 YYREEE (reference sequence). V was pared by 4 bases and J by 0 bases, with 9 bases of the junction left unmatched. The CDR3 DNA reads TGTGCCAGCAGCCTCCTTCAGGGGGGGATGAACACTGAAGCTTTCTTT. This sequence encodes CASSLLQGGMNTEAFF.

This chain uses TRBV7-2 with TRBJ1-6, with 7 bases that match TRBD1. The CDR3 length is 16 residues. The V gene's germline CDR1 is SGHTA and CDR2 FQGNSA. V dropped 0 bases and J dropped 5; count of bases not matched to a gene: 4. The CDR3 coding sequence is TGTGCCAGCAGCTTAGCGTCAGGGGGTAATAATTCACCCCTCCACTTT. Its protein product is CASSLASGGNNSPLHF.

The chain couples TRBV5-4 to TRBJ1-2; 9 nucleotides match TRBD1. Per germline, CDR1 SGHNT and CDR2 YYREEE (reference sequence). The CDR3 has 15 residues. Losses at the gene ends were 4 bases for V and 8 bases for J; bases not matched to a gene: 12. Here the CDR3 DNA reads TGTGCCAGCAGCGCCACGCTACAGGGGGCCGAGGGCTACACCTTC. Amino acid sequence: CASSATLQGAEGYTF. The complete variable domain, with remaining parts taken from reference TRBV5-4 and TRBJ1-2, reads ETGVTQSPTHLIKTRGQQVTLRCSSQSGHNTVSWYQQALGQGPQFIFQYYREEENGRGNFPPRFSGLQFPNYSSELNVNALELDDSALYLCASSATLQGAEGYTFGSGTRLTVV.

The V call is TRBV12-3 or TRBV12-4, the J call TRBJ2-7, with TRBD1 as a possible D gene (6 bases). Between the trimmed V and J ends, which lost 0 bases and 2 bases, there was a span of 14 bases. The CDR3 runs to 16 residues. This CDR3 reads CASSLALQGRPYEQYF. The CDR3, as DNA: TGTGCCAGCAGTTTAGCGCTACAGGGCCGGCCCTACGAGCAGTACTTC.

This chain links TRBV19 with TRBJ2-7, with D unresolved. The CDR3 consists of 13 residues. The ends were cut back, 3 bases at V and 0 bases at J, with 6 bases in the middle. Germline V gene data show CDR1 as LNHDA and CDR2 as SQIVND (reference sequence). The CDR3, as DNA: TGTGCCAGTAGTATGCAGGACTCCTACGAGCAGTACTTC. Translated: CASSMQDSYEQYF.

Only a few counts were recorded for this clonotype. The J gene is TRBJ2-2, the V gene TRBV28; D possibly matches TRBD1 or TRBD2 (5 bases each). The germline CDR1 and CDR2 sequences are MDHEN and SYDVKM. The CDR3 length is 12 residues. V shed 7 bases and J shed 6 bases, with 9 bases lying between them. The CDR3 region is CASKRGAGELFF. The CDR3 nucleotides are TGTGCCAGCAAACGGGGCGCCGGGGAGCTGTTTTTT.

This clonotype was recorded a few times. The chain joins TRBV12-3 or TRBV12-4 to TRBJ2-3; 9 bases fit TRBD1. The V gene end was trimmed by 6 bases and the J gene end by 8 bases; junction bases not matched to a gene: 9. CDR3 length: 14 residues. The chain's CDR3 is CASSPGQGFGTQYF. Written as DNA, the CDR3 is TGTGCCAGCAGCCCGGGACAGGGCTTTGGTACGCAGTATTTT.

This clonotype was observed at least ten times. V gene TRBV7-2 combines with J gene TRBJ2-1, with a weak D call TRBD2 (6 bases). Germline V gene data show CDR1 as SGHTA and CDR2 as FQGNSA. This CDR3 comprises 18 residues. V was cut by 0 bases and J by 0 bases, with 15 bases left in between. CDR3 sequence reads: CASSLAQASANSYNEQFF. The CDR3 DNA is TGTGCCAGCAGCTTAGCGCAGGCTAGCGCAAACTCCTACAATGAGCAGTTCTTC.

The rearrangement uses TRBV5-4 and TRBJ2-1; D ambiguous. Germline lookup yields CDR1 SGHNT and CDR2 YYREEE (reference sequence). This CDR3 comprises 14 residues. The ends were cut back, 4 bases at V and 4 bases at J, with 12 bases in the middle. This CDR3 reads CASSPQTQYNEQFF. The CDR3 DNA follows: TGTGCCAGCAGCCCGCAGACTCAATACAATGAGCAGTTCTTC.

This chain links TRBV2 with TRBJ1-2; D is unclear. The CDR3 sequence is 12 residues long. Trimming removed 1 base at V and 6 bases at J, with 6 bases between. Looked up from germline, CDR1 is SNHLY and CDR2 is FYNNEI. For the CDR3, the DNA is TGTGCCAGCAGTGAAGGGATTGATGGCTACACCTTC. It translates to CASSEGIDGYTF.

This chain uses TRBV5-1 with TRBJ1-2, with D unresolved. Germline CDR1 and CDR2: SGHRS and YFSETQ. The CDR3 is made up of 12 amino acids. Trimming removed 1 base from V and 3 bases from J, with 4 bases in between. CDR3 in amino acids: CASSLYDYGYTF. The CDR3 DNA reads TGCGCCAGCAGCTTGTATGACTATGGCTACACCTTC.

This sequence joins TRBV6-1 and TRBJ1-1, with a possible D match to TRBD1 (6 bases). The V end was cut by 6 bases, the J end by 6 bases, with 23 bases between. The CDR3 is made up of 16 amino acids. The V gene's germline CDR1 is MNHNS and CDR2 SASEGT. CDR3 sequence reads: CASRRWTDTGNAEAFF. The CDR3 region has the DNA TGTGCCAGCAGACGATGGACAGATACTGGGAATGCTGAAGCTTTCTTT.